These 8 T cell receptor beta chains originate from one sample sequenced in a study of beta chain features in type 1 diabetes (dated by TCRdb to between 2018 and 2020). Receptor amplification or capture employed the immunoSEQ multiplex PCR assay. All of the isolated RNA was reverse transcribed with the High Capacity cDNA Reverse Transcription Kit, so expressed TCRB transcripts were sequenced. TCRdb took over this immuneACCESS table, retaining in-frame rearrangements with V and J assigned. Such tables are incomplete; in checked studies, under half of the missing clones stem from an unresolved V gene, and the remainder is unexplained. This sample lists 860,000 or so clones; about a sixth were detected once. The ten largest clones add up to about 0.02% of the sample. Sequencing was done on a sample of naive CD4+ T cells from blood. Sample cell subset or site, as interpreted from the label and publication: true naive CD4+ T cells. Every receptor here comes from a woman younger than 30 in good health.

The chain has TRBV2 and TRBJ2-1, with 7 bases fitting TRBD2. This CDR3 is built from 15 residues. V dropped 6 bases and J dropped 7; count of bases not matched to a gene: 12. Per germline, CDR1 SNHLY and CDR2 FYNNEI. Written as DNA, the CDR3 is TGTGCCAGCAGAGGTCAGCGGGAAGGCTGGAATGAGCAGTTCTTC. Encoded protein: CASRGQREGWNEQFF. Full variable domain (missing parts from reference TRBV2 and TRBJ2-1): EPEVTQTPSHQVTQMGQEVILRCVPISNHLYFYWYRQILGQKVEFLVSFYNNEISEKSEIFDDQFSVERPDGSNFTLKIRSTKLEDSAMYFCASRGQREGWNEQFFGPGTRLTVL.

V is TRBV18 and J is TRBJ2-1, with 10 bases lining up with TRBD2. The CDR3 is 14 amino acids. CDR1 and CDR2 from the germline V gene are KGHSH and LQKENI. V shed 3 bases and J 9 bases; nucleotides not matched to a gene: 5. This CDR3 reads CASSPLGTSVEQFF. The CDR3 nucleotides are TGTGCCAGCTCACCCCTGGGGACTAGCGTTGAGCAGTTCTTC.

J is TRBJ1-2 and V is TRBV5-4; 7 bases match TRBD1. This CDR3 has 16 amino acids. J gave up 4 bases and V 0 bases, and 9 bases lay outside the gene matches. The V gene's germline CDR1 is SGHNT and CDR2 YYREEE (reference sequence). Written as DNA, the CDR3 is TGTGCCAGCAGCTTGGCCGAGACAGGGCCTCTCTATGGCTACACCTTC. It codes for CASSLAETGPLYGYTF.

This clone was counted a few times. The sample contains more than one DNA sequence encoding this CDR3. The V call is TRBV28, the J call TRBJ2-3; D gene unclear. The germline V and J ends were trimmed by 3 bases and 4 bases, with 2 bases remaining between them. Per the germline V gene, CDR1 is MDHEN and CDR2 is SYDVKM. This CDR3 spans 11 amino acids. The CDR3 DNA reads as TGTGCCAGCAGTTTGGCAGATACGCAGTATTTT. Translating it yields CASSLADTQYF.

This chain connects TRBV23-1 to TRBJ1-3; tentative D call: TRBD1 (5 bases). TRBV23-1 is recorded as an ORF, its role being uncertain. V was clipped by 0 bases and J by 2 bases, with 8 bases between them. The CDR3 loop spans 15 amino acids. The CDR3 sequence: CASSQSGAPGNTIYF. CDR3 sequence (DNA): TGCGCCAGCAGTCAATCAGGGGCCCCTGGAAACACCATATATTTT.

V and J are TRBV28 and TRBJ2-7; possible D gene TRBD2, 6 bases. Germline values: CDR1 MDHEN, CDR2 SYDVKM. The V and J ends lost 0 bases and 3 bases respectively, with 12 bases between them. The CDR3 is 15 amino acids. The CDR3 coding sequence is TGTGCCAGCAGTTTATGGTCGGGGGTGAGCTACGAGCAGTACTTC. Encoded protein: CASSLWSGVSYEQYF.

The count of this clone is one. CDR3 in DNA: TGTGCCAGCAGCCACGGGAGGGCCTTCTACAATGAGCAGTTCTTC. It is translated as CASSHGRAFYNEQFF. The chain employs TRBV27 and TRBJ2-1; the match to TRBD2 covers 8 bases. CDR3 size: 15 residues. V shed 6 bases and J 3 bases; nucleotides not matched to a gene: 7. Looked up from germline, CDR1 is MNHEY and CDR2 is SMNVEV (reference sequence).

There are a few counts of this clone. The rearrangement joins TRBV7-8 to TRBJ2-3; unclear D gene. CDR3 length: 13 residues. The V end lost 1 base, the J end lost 1 base, and 3 bases lay between the germline ends. From germline, CDR1 is SGHVS and CDR2 FQNEAQ. The CDR3: CASSLGRTDTQYF. The CDR3, as DNA: TGTGCCAGCAGCTTAGGCCGCACAGATACGCAGTATTTT.